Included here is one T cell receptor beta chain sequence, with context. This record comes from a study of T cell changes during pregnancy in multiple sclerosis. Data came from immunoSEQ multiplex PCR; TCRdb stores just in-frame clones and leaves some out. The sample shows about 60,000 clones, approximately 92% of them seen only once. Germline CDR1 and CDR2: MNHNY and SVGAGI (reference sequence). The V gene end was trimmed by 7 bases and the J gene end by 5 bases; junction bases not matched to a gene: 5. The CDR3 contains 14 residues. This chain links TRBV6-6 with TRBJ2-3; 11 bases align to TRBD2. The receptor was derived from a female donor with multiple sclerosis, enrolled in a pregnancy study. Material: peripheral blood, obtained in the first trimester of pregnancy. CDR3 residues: CASTGTSGQDTQYF. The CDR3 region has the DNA TGTGCCAGCACCGGGACTAGCGGCCAAGATACGCAGTATTTT.